A selection of T cell receptor beta chains follows, all from one sample in a study of blood T cell repertoires in COVID-19. The assay was immunoSEQ multiplex PCR, and TCRdb's table has in-frame clones only and misses some. The sample holds over 300,000 clones, 86% seen once. The sequenced sample consisted of PBMCs or T cells enriched from blood (not recorded which). Receptors were obtained from a woman aged 18-29 years who had recovered from COVID-19. Each CDR3 is given with its conserved first and last residue. The order of the fields is clone size, J gene, V gene, D gene, CDR3 DNA, CDR3 protein. The D gene is left open where the match is weak. The size field is filled for only some rows; it gives once, few, many or a size class.

-	TRBJ1-1	TRBV9	-	TGTGCCAGCAGCGTATCCCCATCCCCCACTGAAGCTTTCTTT	CASSVSPSPTEAFF
-	TRBJ2-1	TRBV18	TRBD2	TGTGCCAGCTCCCGAGGCGGGGGTTCCAATGAGCAGTTCTTC	CASSRGGGSNEQFF
-	TRBJ2-7	TRBV4-1	-	TGCGCCAGCAGCCAAGCTACACTAACCGGCTCCTACGAGCAGTACTTC	CASSQATLTGSYEQYF
-	TRBJ2-2	TRBV27	-	TGTGCCAGCAGTTTAAAAACCGGGACAACGACCGGGGAGCTGTTTTTT	CASSLKTGTTTGELFF
-	TRBJ1-2	TRBV10-2	-	TGCGCCAAGACCCCAGAGATACTAGACTATGGCTACACCTTC	CAKTPEILDYGYTF
-	TRBJ2-7	TRBV5-1	TRBD1	TGCGCCAGCAGCGGGGGACAGGTCAGCTCCTACGAGCAGTACTTC	CASSGGQVSSYEQYF
-	TRBJ1-1	TRBV5-1	-	TGCGCCAGCAGCTTGTTCCAGGGGAACACTGAAGCTTTCTTT	CASSLFQGNTEAFF
-	TRBJ1-2	TRBV5-4	-	TGTGCCAGCAGTAATGGGGGGGGCGAGCTTGGCTACACCTTC	CASSNGGGELGYTF
-	TRBJ2-3	TRBV7-9	TRBD2	TGTGCCAGCAACCGACTAGCGGGAGCGGTAGATACGCAGTATTTT	CASNRLAGAVDTQYF
-	TRBJ2-2	TRBV19	TRBD2	TGTGCCAGTAGTATATACGGGAGGGCCTTTACCGGGGAGCTGTTTTTT	CASSIYGRAFTGELFF
-	TRBJ2-7	TRBV10-3	-	TGTGCCATCAGTGAGTCGACCCCAATGACAGGAAACGCCTACGAGCAGTACTTC	CAISESTPMTGNAYEQYF
-	TRBJ2-1	TRBV13	TRBD2	TGTGCCAGCAGTAAACTAGCGGACTACAATGAGCAGTTCTTC	CASSKLADYNEQFF
-	TRBJ2-5	TRBV2	-	TGTGCCAGCAGTAGGGAACAGGGAGAGACCCAGTACTTC	CASSREQGETQYF
-	TRBJ1-6	TRBV19	TRBD1	TGTGCCAGTAGATCCGGGACAGAAAACTATAATTCACCCCTCCACTTT	CASRSGTENYNSPLHF
once	TRBJ1-5	TRBV19	TRBD1	TGTGCCAGCCGGCGGACAGGGGTTGGCAATCAGCCCCAGCATTTT	CASRRTGVGNQPQHF
few	TRBJ1-1	TRBV4-1	-	TGCGCCAGCAGCTCGACAGTTGAAGCTTTCTTT	CASSSTVEAFF
-	TRBJ2-5	TRBV9	-	TGTGCCAGCAGCGTCAAATGGGGGGAAGAGACCCAGTACTTC	CASSVKWGEETQYF
-	TRBJ1-1	TRBV27	-	TGTGCCAGCAGGCAACAGGGATCCATCCCCGATTTCTTT	CASRQQGSIPDFF
-	TRBJ1-1	TRBV29-1	-	TGCAGCTTGATGGAGGGGCCCACTGAAGCTTTCTTT	CSLMEGPTEAFF
-	TRBJ1-5	TRBV2	-	TGTGCCAGCAGTGAAGGACGGACTAATCAGCCCCAGCATTTT	CASSEGRTNQPQHF
-	TRBJ2-5	TRBV7-2	-	TGTGCCAGCAGCCCGCAAGAGACCCAGTACTTC	CASSPQETQYF
once	TRBJ1-2	TRBV10-3	TRBD1	TGTGCCACCAGACCGGGACAGGGGTTCTATGGCTACACCTTC	CATRPGQGFYGYTF
-	TRBJ1-1	TRBV5-1	-	TGCGCCAGCAGCTTGAATCCTGGGGGAGGCACTGAAGCTTTCTTT	CASSLNPGGGTEAFF
-	TRBJ2-2	TRBV5-1	TRBD2	TGCGCCAGCAGCTGGGGAATCAGCGGGGTTTCCGGGGAGCTGTTTTTT	CASSWGISGVSGELFF
-	TRBJ2-3	TRBV5-4	TRBD2	TGTGCCAGCAGCTTAAGGACTAGCCCTAGCACAGATACGCAGTATTTT	CASSLRTSPSTDTQYF
once	TRBJ2-7	TRBV19	TRBD2	TGTGCCAGTAAGGGCCCTCGCGGACTAGCCTTGTCCTACGAGCAGTACTTC	CASKGPRGLALSYEQYF
-	TRBJ2-5	TRBV4-1	TRBD2	TGCGCCAGCAGCCAACGGACTAGCGGGGACGTCCAGTACTTC	CASSQRTSGDVQYF
-	TRBJ2-7	TRBV27	TRBD2	TGTGCCAGCAGTTTAGGGACTAGCGGGACCTACGAGCAGTACTTC	CASSLGTSGTYEQYF
-	TRBJ2-7	TRBV6-1	-	TGTGCCAGCAGTGAGGGGGGGGGCCACGAGCAGTACTTC	CASSEGGGHEQYF
-	TRBJ2-5	TRBV18	-	TGTGCCAGCTCACCACGAAACAGTCAAGAGACCCAGTACTTC	CASSPRNSQETQYF
-	TRBJ2-5	TRBV15	-	TGTGCCACCAGCAGAGATCGGGGGTACCAAGAGACCCAGTACTTC	CATSRDRGYQETQYF
-	TRBJ2-5	TRBV5-1	-	TGCGCCAGCAGCCCAATCCACCAAGAGACCCAGTACTTC	CASSPIHQETQYF
-	TRBJ1-4	TRBV10-3	TRBD1	TGTGCCATCAGTGAGTCAGGAGCAGGGGGAACTAATGAAAAACTGTTTTTT	CAISESGAGGTNEKLFF
-	TRBJ2-7	TRBV5-6	-	TGTGCCAGCAGCCTCTTCCCGGGACACGTCTACGAGCAGTACTTC	CASSLFPGHVYEQYF
-	TRBJ2-2	TRBV2	TRBD2	TGTGCCAGCAAGAGGACTAGCGGGGGGGCCGGGGAGCTGTTTTTT	CASKRTSGGAGELFF
-	TRBJ2-5	TRBV4-1	-	TGCGCCAGCAGCCAAGATCGGGAGACCCAGTACTTC	CASSQDRETQYF
-	TRBJ2-5	TRBV5-5	-	TGTGCCAGCAGCCCCTACGTAGAGGAGACCCAGTACTTC	CASSPYVEETQYF
once	TRBJ2-5	TRBV12-3/TRBV12-4	-	TGTGCCAGCAGTTTGAGTAGCGGCAAGACCCAGTACTTC	CASSLSSGKTQYF
-	TRBJ1-5	TRBV6-5	-	TGTGCCAGCAGTAACGGGGGAATCGGGGATCAGCCCCAGCATTTT	CASSNGGIGDQPQHF
-	TRBJ2-5	TRBV19	-	TGTGCCAGTAGTGCCAGGGCCCAAGAGACCCAGTACTTC	CASSARAQETQYF
-	TRBJ2-1	TRBV7-2	TRBD2	TGTGCCAGCAGCTTAGCCCCAGCGGGGATCTACAATGAGCAGTTCTTC	CASSLAPAGIYNEQFF
-	TRBJ2-3	TRBV4-1	TRBD2	TGCGCCAGCAGCCAAGCGCTAGCGGGGGGGAGCACAGATACGCAGTATTTT	CASSQALAGGSTDTQYF
-	TRBJ2-2	TRBV19	-	TGTGCCAGTAGTATTTACAGGGCCGTTGGCACCGGGGAGCTGTTTTTT	CASSIYRAVGTGELFF